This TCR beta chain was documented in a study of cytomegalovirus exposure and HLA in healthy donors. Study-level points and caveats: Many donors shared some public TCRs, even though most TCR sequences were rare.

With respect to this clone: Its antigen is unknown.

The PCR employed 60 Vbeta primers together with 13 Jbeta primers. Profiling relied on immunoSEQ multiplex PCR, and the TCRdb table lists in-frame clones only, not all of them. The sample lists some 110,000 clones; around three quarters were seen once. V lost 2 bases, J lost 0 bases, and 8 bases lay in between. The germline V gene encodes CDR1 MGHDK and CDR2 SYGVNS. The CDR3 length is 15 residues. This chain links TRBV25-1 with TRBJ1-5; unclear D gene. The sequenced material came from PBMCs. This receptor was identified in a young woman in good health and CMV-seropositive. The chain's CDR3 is CASSEVQHSNQPQHF. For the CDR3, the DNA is TGTGCCAGCAGTGAAGTACAGCATAGCAATCAGCCCCAGCATTTT.